The clone carrying this T cell receptor (beta chain) occurred a few times. Its antigen is not known. Germline V gives CDR1 SQVTM, CDR2 ANQGSEA. The CDR3 loop spans 13 amino acids. Trimming took 6 bases from V and 4 from J; bases not matched to a gene: 9. This entry comes from a study of PD-1 blockade in mismatch repair-deficient tumors. As for the study in general: Patients had approximately 12 mismatch repair-deficient cancer types, all previously treated and progressing. General study points: Tumor-resident clones, often undetectable pretreatment in blood, expanded then contracted after pembrolizumab.

All patients were mismatch repair deficient, assessed by either PCR or immunohistochemistry. Only in-frame clones appear in the TCRdb table, and some are missing; sequencing was by immunoSEQ multiplex PCR. The top ten hold 3% to 4% of the sample, which has tens of thousands of clones, about 85% seen once. The chain recombines TRBV29-1 with TRBJ2-7, with 7 bases aligning to TRBD2. The specimen was PBMCs, collected approximately 6 weeks after starting pembrolizumab. The sequence was collected from an adult with mismatch repair-deficient cancer. DNA of the CDR3: TGCAGCGTCCGGGGGGAGGGCCAATACGAGCAGTACTTC. Its translation is CSVRGEGQYEQYF.